The entry below describes one TCR beta chain. Sequenced by immunoSEQ multiplex PCR; TCRdb stores in-frame clones only, minus some. The data show fewer than 9,500 clones, with about 91% seen just once and about 20% held by the top ten. Germline CDR1 SGHDN, CDR2 FVKESK. This CDR3 spans 22 amino acids. V dropped 0 bases and J dropped 0 bases, with 27 bases sitting between them. The sample belongs to a study of control samples from healthy donors and cancer patients. Sequenced sample: PBMCs. The chain couples TRBV14 to TRBJ1-3, with D perhaps matching TRBD1 (5 bases). This TCR was recovered from a man between 60 and 75 years old with colorectal cancer. CDR3 amino acids: CASSQEIWAGRLPLHSGNTIYF. Here the CDR3 DNA reads TGTGCCAGCAGCCAAGAAATCTGGGCGGGACGCCTACCCTTACACTCTGGAAACACCATATATTTT.